This TCR beta chain was recorded in a study of CD8+ T cells in alopecia areata. Whole-study context: Patients in the treated group were given tofacitinib by mouth, 5 to 10 mg twice a day. The investigators scored severity in treated patients by the percentage of affected scalp area. General study findings and limits: It was less clear whether patients shared TCRs than it was in mice, possibly because of HLA.

The J segment lost 0 bases and the V segment lost 4 bases, leaving 5 bases of the junction unmatched. The CDR3 is 15 amino acids. Germline values: CDR1 SGHDT, CDR2 YYEEEE. TCR sequencing used cDNA made by reverse transcription of extracted RNA. The data were produced by immunoSEQ multiplex PCR, yet TCRdb's version contains in-frame clones alone and is incomplete. Seen here are about 220,000 clones, under 60% observed once, and the top ten hold 1.5% to 2%. As to treatment: oral pan-JAK inhibitor, 5-10 mg twice daily. The sorting of PBMCs gave CD4+ and CD8+ T cells. This clone was recorded a few times. Antigen: not known.

Sequencing used CD4+ T cells sorted from blood, obtained at week 4, from a patient treated with tofacitinib. This sequence joins TRBV5-6 and TRBJ2-7, with 9 bases that match TRBD1. This clonotype was obtained from a human donor with alopecia areata. The CDR3 here is CASSVPGQGSYEQYF. CDR3 DNA: TGTGCCAGCAGCGTACCGGGACAGGGCTCCTACGAGCAGTACTTC.